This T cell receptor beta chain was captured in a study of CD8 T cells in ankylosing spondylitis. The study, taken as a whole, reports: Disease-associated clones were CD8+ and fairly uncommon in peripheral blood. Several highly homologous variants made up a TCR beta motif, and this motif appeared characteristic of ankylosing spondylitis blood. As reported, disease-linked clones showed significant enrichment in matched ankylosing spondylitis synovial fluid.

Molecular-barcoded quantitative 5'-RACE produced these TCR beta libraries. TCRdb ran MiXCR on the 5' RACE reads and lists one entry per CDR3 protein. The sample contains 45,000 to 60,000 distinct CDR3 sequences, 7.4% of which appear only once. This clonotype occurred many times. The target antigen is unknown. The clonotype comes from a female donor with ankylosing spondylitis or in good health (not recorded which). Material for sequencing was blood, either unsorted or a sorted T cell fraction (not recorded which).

CDR3 sequence reads: CASSVWGSARNTEAFF. CDR3 nucleotide sequence: TGTGCCAGCAGCGTCTGGGGCAGCGCTCGGAACACTGAAGCTTTCTTT. V usage is TRBV3-1 and J usage is TRBJ1-1; TRBD1 is a possible D gene (5 bases). Trimming shortened V by 5 bases and J by 1 base, and 17 bases separated the two germline ends. The CDR3 has 16 residues. CDR1 is LGHDT, CDR2 YNNKEL, per germline (reference sequence). Variable domain in full (rest from reference TRBV3-1 and TRBJ1-1): DTAVSQTPKYLVTQMGNDKSIKCEQNLGHDTMYWYKQDSKKFLKIMFSYNNKELIINETVPNRFSPKSPDKAHLNLHINSLELGDSAVYFCASSVWGSARNTEAFFGQGTRLTVV.